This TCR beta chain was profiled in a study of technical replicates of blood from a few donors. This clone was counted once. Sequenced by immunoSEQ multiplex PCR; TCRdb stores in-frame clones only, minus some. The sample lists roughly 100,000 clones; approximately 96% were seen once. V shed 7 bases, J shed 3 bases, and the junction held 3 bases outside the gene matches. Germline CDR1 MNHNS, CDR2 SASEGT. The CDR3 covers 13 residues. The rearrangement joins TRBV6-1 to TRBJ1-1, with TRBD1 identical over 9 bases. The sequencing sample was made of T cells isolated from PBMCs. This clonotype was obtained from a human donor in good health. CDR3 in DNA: TGTGCCAGCACAAGGGACAGGGACACTGAAGCTTTCTTT. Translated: CASTRDRDTEAFF.